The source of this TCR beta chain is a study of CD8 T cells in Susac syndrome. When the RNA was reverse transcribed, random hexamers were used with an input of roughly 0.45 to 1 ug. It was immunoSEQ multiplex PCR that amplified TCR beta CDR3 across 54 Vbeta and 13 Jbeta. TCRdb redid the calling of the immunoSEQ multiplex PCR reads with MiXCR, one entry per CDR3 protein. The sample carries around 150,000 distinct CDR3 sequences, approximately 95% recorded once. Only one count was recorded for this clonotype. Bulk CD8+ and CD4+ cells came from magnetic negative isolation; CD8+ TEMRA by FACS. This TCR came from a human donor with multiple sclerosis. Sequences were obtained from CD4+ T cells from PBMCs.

The CDR3 here is CASRGEGAQYF. CDR3 sequence (DNA): TGCGCCAGCAGAGGTGAAGGGGCGCAGTATTTT. The rearrangement joins TRBV5-1 to TRBJ2-3, with a possible D match to TRBD1 (5 bases). Looked up from germline, CDR1 is SGHRS and CDR2 is YFSETQ. The CDR3 has 11 amino acids. The germline V and J ends were trimmed by 5 bases and 10 bases, with 11 bases remaining between them.